The 25 T cell receptor beta chains below come from one sample, sequenced in a study of blood T cell repertoires in COVID-19. TCRdb's copy holds only in-frame clones and misses some; the assay was immunoSEQ multiplex PCR. The top ten clones hold 3.5% to 4% of a sample with 50,000 or so clones, over 85% of them seen once. The sample taken for sequencing was peripheral blood. These receptors were taken from a human donor in a cohort sampled during active COVID-19.

This rearrangement joins TRBV28 to TRBJ2-7; 7 bases align to TRBD2. The V gene's germline CDR1 is MDHEN and CDR2 SYDVKM. The CDR3 has 14 amino acids. Unmatched junction bases numbered 3, after V lost 2 bases and J lost 2 bases. The CDR3 DNA follows: TGTGCCAGCAGTTTAGGGGGGGGAGCCTACGAGCAGTACTTC. Protein sequence: CASSLGGGAYEQYF.

The chain uses TRBV12-5 and TRBJ2-6, with TRBD2 matching 13 bases. This CDR3 is built from 17 residues. Germline V CDR1 and CDR2: LGHNT, FRNRAP. The V gene end was trimmed by 1 base and the J gene end by 8 bases; junction bases not matched to a gene: 5. This CDR3 reads CASGLALAGGWSNVLTF. The DNA of the CDR3 is TGTGCTAGTGGTTTGGCACTAGCGGGAGGGTGGTCCAACGTCCTGACTTTC.

The V call is TRBV9, the J call TRBJ1-1; TRBD1 matches 7 bases. The CDR3 covers 15 residues. Trimming cost V 4 bases and J 0 bases; bases outside gene matches: 6. Germline V CDR1 and CDR2: SGDLS, YYNGEE. CDR3 nucleotides: TGTGCCAGCAGCTTGGGGACAGCCATGAACACTGAAGCTTTCTTT. This sequence encodes CASSLGTAMNTEAFF. Combining the CDR3 with reference TRBV9 and TRBJ1-1 gives the whole variable domain DSGVTQTPKHLITATGQRVTLRCSPRSGDLSVYWYQQSLDQGLQFLIQYYNGEERAKGNILERFSAQQFPDLHSELNLSSLELGDSALYFCASSLGTAMNTEAFFGQGTRLTVV.

The gene calls are TRBV29-1 and TRBJ1-2, with 10 bases lining up with TRBD1. Germline V lookup: CDR1 SQVTM, CDR2 ANQGSEA. This CDR3 is 12 amino acids long. Losses at the gene ends were 7 bases for V and 4 bases for J; bases not matched to a gene: 3. Written as DNA, the CDR3 is TGCAGCGCCGGGGACAGGGGCTATGGCTACACCTTC. Its protein is CSAGDRGYGYTF. Full variable domain (missing parts from reference TRBV29-1 and TRBJ1-2): SAVISQKPSRDICQRGTSLTIQCQVDSQVTMMFWYRQQPGQSLTLIATANQGSEATYESGFVIDKFPISRPNLTFSTLTVSNMSPEDSSIYLCSAGDRGYGYTFGSGTRLTVV.

The genes are TRBV25-1 and TRBJ2-1; D possibly corresponds to TRBD1 (5 bases). This CDR3 has 16 amino acids. V was cut by 2 bases and J by 5 bases, with 16 bases left in between. Germline V gene data show CDR1 as MGHDK and CDR2 as SYGVNS. CDR3 DNA sequence: TGTGCCAGCAGTGAACCTACAGGATACCCGAACAATGAGCAGTTCTTC. This codes for CASSEPTGYPNNEQFF.

The chain links TRBV7-9 to TRBJ2-1, with D tentatively TRBD1 (5 bases). Germline assignment: CDR1 SEHNR and CDR2 FQNEAQ (reference sequence). Trimming pared 2 bases from V and 2 bases from J, leaving 10 bases between. This CDR3 has 15 amino acids. As DNA, the CDR3 is TGTGCCAGCAGCTTACATCTAGGGGCCTACAATGAGCAGTTCTTC. Protein sequence: CASSLHLGAYNEQFF. The full variable domain, rest sourced from reference TRBV7-9 and TRBJ2-1, is DTGVSQNPRHKITKRGQNVTFRCDPISEHNRLYWYRQTLGQGPEFLTYFQNEAQLEKSRLLSDRFSAERPKGSFSTLEIQRTEQGDSAMYLCASSLHLGAYNEQFFGPGTRLTVL.

The chain is built from TRBV11-2 and TRBJ2-7, with TRBD1 matching 8 bases. Germline-derived CDR1 and CDR2 are SGHAT and FQNNGV. The ends lost 6 bases at V and 4 bases at J; junction bases unmatched: 8. The CDR3 has 14 amino acids. The CDR3, as DNA: TGTGCCAGCAGTTCGGGACAGGAGTCTTACGAGCAGTACTTC. Amino acids: CASSSGQESYEQYF.

This clone was detected only once. The rearrangement joins TRBV4-1 to TRBJ1-4; D is undetermined. CDR1 MGHRA and CDR2 YSYEKL come from the germline V gene. The CDR3 length is 15 residues. V was trimmed by 1 base and J by 4 bases, leaving 10 bases between them. CDR3 in DNA: TGCGCCAGCAGCCAAGTCGCAGGACTTAATGAAAAACTGTTTTTT. Translated: CASSQVAGLNEKLFF.

The chain is built from TRBV5-1 and TRBJ1-1; D perhaps matches TRBD1 (6 bases). V dropped 4 bases and J dropped 6 bases, with 13 bases sitting between them. CDR3 size: 13 residues. The germline V gene encodes CDR1 SGHRS and CDR2 YFSETQ. The CDR3 sequence is CASSATGYPEAFF. The DNA for the CDR3 is TGCGCCAGCAGCGCCACAGGGTACCCTGAAGCTTTCTTT.

The chain joins TRBV2 to TRBJ2-7; TRBD1 is a possible D gene (5 bases). Germline V gives CDR1 SNHLY, CDR2 FYNNEI. CDR3 length: 13 amino acids. Trimming shortened V by 3 bases and J by 8 bases, and 14 bases separated the two germline ends. The CDR3 here is CASSDAQGMKQYV. CDR3 nucleotide sequence: TGTGCCAGCAGTGACGCCCAGGGCATGAAGCAGTACGTC.

The chain recombines TRBV5-1 with TRBJ1-1, with 10 bases fitting TRBD1. V shed 2 bases, J shed 10 bases, and the junction held 5 bases outside the gene matches. Germline loops: CDR1 SGHRS, CDR2 YFSETQ. The CDR3 is 13 amino acids. The CDR3 DNA reads as TGCGCCAGCAGCTTACGGACAGGGGGTAGAGCTTTCTTT. Encoded protein: CASSLRTGGRAFF.

The chain recombines TRBV12-3 or TRBV12-4 with TRBJ1-1; no clear D gene. The CDR3 runs to 12 residues. The germline V and J ends were trimmed by 4 bases and 8 bases, with 11 bases remaining between them. CDR3 DNA sequence: TGTGCCAGCAGTTGGTTGGGAGGAGAAGCTTTCTTT. Its translation: CASSWLGGEAFF.

The V call is TRBV20-1, the J call TRBJ1-1, with a possible D match to TRBD1 (5 bases). The length of the CDR3 is 14 residues. The germline V gene has CDR1 DFQATT and CDR2 SNEGSKA (reference sequence). The V end was cut by 3 bases, the J end by 5 bases, with 16 bases between. CDR3 amino acids: CSASGEGVFTEAFF. In DNA, the CDR3 is TGCAGTGCTAGTGGGGAAGGGGTATTTACTGAAGCTTTCTTT.

V usage is TRBV10-3 and J usage is TRBJ2-4; D perhaps matches TRBD2 (6 bases). The V and J ends lost 2 bases and 8 bases respectively, with 10 bases between them. There are 13 residues in the CDR3. Germline CDR1 ENHRY, CDR2 SYGVKD. CDR3: CAISEVWGDIQYF. The CDR3 coding sequence is TGTGCCATCAGTGAGGTATGGGGGGACATTCAGTACTTC.

The V and J genes are TRBV28 and TRBJ2-7; the match to TRBD1 covers 9 bases. The CDR3 totals 17 residues. Germline V gives CDR1 MDHEN, CDR2 SYDVKM. CDR3 in amino acids: CGASSPPFWTGDNEQYF. CDR3 in DNA: TGTGGTGCCAGCAGTCCCCCCTTTTGGACAGGGGACAACGAGCAGTACTTC.

The chain employs TRBV7-9 and TRBJ1-1; D ambiguous. Per germline, CDR1 SEHNR and CDR2 FQNEAQ (reference sequence). The CDR3 totals 18 residues. Trimming removed 1 base from V and 2 bases from J, with 20 bases in between. CDR3 in amino acids: CASSLGDQIGGRNTEAFF. In DNA, the CDR3 is TGTGCCAGCAGCTTAGGAGATCAGATCGGTGGGCGAAACACTGAAGCTTTCTTT.

This chain's CDR3 is CASSPPSAGEETQYF. The CDR3 bases are TGTGCCAGCTCACCACCGTCAGCGGGAGAAGAGACCCAGTACTTC. V is TRBV18 and J is TRBJ2-5; TRBD2 agrees at 8 bases. Germline lookup yields CDR1 KGHSH and CDR2 LQKENI. V trimming: 0 bases; J trimming: 3 bases; junction bases outside the gene matches: 3. The CDR3 sequence is 15 residues long.

The chain employs TRBV9 and TRBJ1-5; 7 positions agree with TRBD1. V was clipped by 3 bases and J by 3 bases; unmatched bases: 6. CDR1 SGDLS and CDR2 YYNGEE come from the germline V gene. The CDR3 loop spans 15 amino acids. CDR3 sequence (DNA): TGTGCCAGCAGCGGACAGGGTCTTCTCAATCAGCCCCAGCATTTT. Amino acids: CASSGQGLLNQPQHF.

In this sample, this clone turned up once. The chain employs TRBV28 and TRBJ2-7; weak D call: TRBD1 (5 bases). The length of the CDR3 is 12 residues. Germline CDR1 is MDHEN and CDR2 is SYDVKM. Deletions cut 10 bases from V and 0 bases from J, with 10 bases between. CDR3 loop: CATGQFSYEQYF. CDR3 nucleotides: TGTGCCACCGGACAATTCTCCTACGAGCAGTACTTC.

The rearrangement uses TRBV24-1 and TRBJ1-3, with 9 bases that match TRBD1. CDR1 and CDR2 (germline): KGHDR, SFDVKD. CDR3 length: 12 amino acids. The V gene end was trimmed by 9 bases and the J gene end by 6 bases; junction bases not matched to a gene: 2. CDR3 nucleotides: TGTGCCACCTCACAGGGGGCAAACACCATATATTTT. It codes for CATSQGANTIYF.

The chain carries TRBV7-6 and TRBJ2-3, with TRBD2 matching 12 bases. The germline V gene encodes CDR1 SGHVS and CDR2 FNYEAQ. The CDR3 has 16 residues. After removal of 1 base from V and 6 bases from J, the junction contained 5 bases not matched to a gene. The CDR3 region is CASSLDGLAGGDTQYF. Here the CDR3 DNA reads TGTGCCAGCAGCTTAGATGGGCTAGCGGGAGGGGATACGCAGTATTTT.

CDR3 protein: CASSIWETSNEQFF. The DNA of the CDR3 is TGTGCCAGTAGTATCTGGGAGACAAGCAATGAGCAGTTCTTC. This chain links TRBV19 with TRBJ2-1, with a possible D match to TRBD2 (5 bases). V dropped 3 bases and J dropped 6 bases, with 12 bases sitting between them. From germline, CDR1 is LNHDA and CDR2 SQIVND (reference sequence). CDR3 length equals 14 residues.

This rearrangement joins TRBV2 to TRBJ2-5, with D unclear. The CDR3 has 14 residues. Trimming removed 4 bases at V and 1 base at J, with 10 bases between. CDR1 is SNHLY and CDR2 is FYNNEI in the germline V gene. The CDR3 here is CASSGGSPQETQYF. DNA of the CDR3: TGTGCCAGCAGTGGCGGCAGTCCCCAAGAGACCCAGTACTTC.

This clone appeared a single time. This chain uses TRBV19 with TRBJ1-4, with D hard to call. The V end was cut by 11 bases, the J end by 5 bases, with 12 bases between. CDR3 length: 12 amino acids. From germline, CDR1 is LNHDA and CDR2 SQIVND (reference sequence). The CDR3: CALGDSNEKLFF. In DNA, the CDR3 is TGTGCCCTAGGCGATTCGAATGAAAAACTGTTTTTT.

This chain connects TRBV7-8 to TRBJ1-5, with D perhaps matching TRBD1 (5 bases). The germline gives CDR1 SGHVS, CDR2 FQNEAQ. This CDR3 region has 15 residues. Trimming took off 1 base at V and 7 bases at J, with 14 bases between the two ends. The CDR3 DNA follows: TGTGCCAGCAGCTTAGTTTCAGGGTTGGGACAGCCCCAGCATTTT. Its protein is CASSLVSGLGQPQHF.